This note documents a single T cell receptor (beta chain) sequence. This entry is derived from a study of blood T cell repertoires in COVID-19. CDR1 is MNHEY and CDR2 is SVGAGI in the germline V gene. The J segment lost 9 bases and the V segment lost 7 bases, leaving 6 bases of the junction unmatched. The CDR3 runs to 13 residues. Original analysis: Researchers report that nucleated cell counts were estimated from reference gene primer amplification. Measured with immunoSEQ multiplex PCR; TCRdb has only the in-frame clones, and not every one. The DNA gave D and trimming, while V, J and clone size come from that table. The table lists approximately 250,000 clones, 75% to 95% of them singletons.

This clonotype was sampled from a man aged 40-50 years who had been exposed to COVID-19. The chain carries TRBV6-5 and TRBJ1-6, with 7 bases fitting TRBD1. The sample comprised PBMCs or T cells enriched from blood (not recorded which). The CDR3 protein is CASKDRVISPLHF. The CDR3 region has the DNA TGTGCCAGCAAAGACAGGGTTATTTCACCCCTCCACTTT.